This T cell receptor beta chain was sequenced for a study of cytomegalovirus exposure and HLA in healthy donors. Overall study results and limits: Through in vitro validation, three CMV-associated chains were shown to be specific for CMV antigens.

This CDR3 has 14 residues. The germline gives CDR1 SGHNT, CDR2 YENEEA. The ends were cut back, 5 bases at V and 1 base at J, with 9 bases in the middle. Primers: 60 Vbeta forward and 13 Jbeta reverse. Sequencing used immunoSEQ multiplex PCR; TCRdb keeps in-frame clones, though not all of them. The repertoire includes about 110,000 clones, roughly 80% of them detected once, and roughly 20% sits in the top ten. As for this clone: The target antigen is unknown.

The specimen sequenced was PBMCs. The chain employs TRBV11-3 and TRBJ1-3; D might be TRBD1 (6 bases). The receptor comes from a man aged 25-45 years in good health and CMV-seropositive. CDR3 nucleotide sequence: TGTGCCAGCAGCGGACAGTTTTCTGGAAACACCATATATTTT. Amino acid sequence: CASSGQFSGNTIYF. Combining the CDR3 with reference TRBV11-3 and TRBJ1-3 gives the whole variable domain EAGVVQSPRYKIIEKKQPVAFWCNPISGHNTLYWYLQNLGQGPELLIRYENEEAVDDSQLPKDRFSAERLKGVDSTLKIQPAELGDSAVYLCASSGQFSGNTIYFGEGSWLTVV.